Listed below are T cell receptor beta chains from one sample, sequenced in a study of chemoradiotherapy in HPV16-positive cancers. TCRdb's copy holds only in-frame clones and misses some; the assay was immunoSEQ multiplex PCR. This table has 12,000 to 15,000 clones, roughly 90% appearing once. Sequencing was performed on blood, taken from a patient who underwent chemoradiotherapy. The receptors here all came from a human donor with HPV-associated anogenital cancer. Each CDR3 is given with its conserved first and last residue. D genes are given only for firm matches. Size is omitted from some rows. Given values are once, few, many or a class for expanded clones.

TRBV5-6 . . CASSLVVYEQYF
TRBV21-1 . . CASRKIKRRGDSTYEQYF
TRBV5-1 . . CASSQRDWNTEAFF
TRBV14 . . CASSRIGQGNYEQYF
TRBV20-1 . . CSLQGPETQYF
TRBV15 . . CATGQAAGANVLTF
TRBV15 TRBD1 . CATSRDRGAPLSNYGYTF
TRBV7-2 TRBD1 . CASTQAGGDTQYF
TRBV18 . . CASSPDGGNYGYTF
TRBV27 . . CASSSAYEQYF
TRBV9 . once CASSRQDFTEAFF
TRBV7-8 . . CASSLGSGMFEQYF
TRBV19 . . CASSKVGGYTF
TRBV30 TRBD2 . CAWKWYLAGAGELFF
TRBV7-3 . few CASSQRPAYEQYF
TRBV9 TRBD2 . CASSVAVLAGGADNEQFF
TRBV18 . . CASSQEWVGEQFF
TRBV9 . few CASSVRILNSPLHF
TRBV7-9 . . CASSGWGSPNSGNTIYF
TRBV15 . . CATSRDAGYQPQHF
TRBV19 TRBD1 . CASSGGTGRSGANVLTF
TRBV5-4 . . CASSLWAGPGNEQFF
TRBV2 . . CASSDVVSGTDTQYF
TRBV9 . . CASSVGWGVTEAFF